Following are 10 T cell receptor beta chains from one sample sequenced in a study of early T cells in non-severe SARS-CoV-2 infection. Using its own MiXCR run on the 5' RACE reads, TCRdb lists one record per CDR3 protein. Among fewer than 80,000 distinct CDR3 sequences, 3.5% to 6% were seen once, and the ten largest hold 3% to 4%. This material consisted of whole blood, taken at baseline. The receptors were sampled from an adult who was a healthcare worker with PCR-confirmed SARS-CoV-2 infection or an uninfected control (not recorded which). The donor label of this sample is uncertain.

The CDR3 sequence: CATSDLGYGYTF. The CDR3 DNA follows: TGTGCCACCAGTGATTTGGGCTATGGCTACACCTTC. The V and J genes are TRBV24-1 and TRBJ1-2; D is undetermined. The CDR3 totals 12 residues. The germline V gene has CDR1 KGHDR and CDR2 SFDVKD. Trimming cost V 0 bases and J 4 bases, with 2 bases left between them.

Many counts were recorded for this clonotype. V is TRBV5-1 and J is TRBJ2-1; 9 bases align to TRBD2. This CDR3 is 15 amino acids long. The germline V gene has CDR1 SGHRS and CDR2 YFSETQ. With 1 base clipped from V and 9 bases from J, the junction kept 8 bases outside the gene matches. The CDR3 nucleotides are TGCGCCAGCAGCTTGAACCTAGCGGGGAGTAGTGAGCAGTTCTTC. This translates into CASSLNLAGSSEQFF.

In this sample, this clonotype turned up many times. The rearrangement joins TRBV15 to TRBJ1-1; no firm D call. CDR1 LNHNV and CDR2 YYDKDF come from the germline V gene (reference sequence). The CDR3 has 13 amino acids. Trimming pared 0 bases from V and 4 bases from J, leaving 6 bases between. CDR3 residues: CATSRDRTTEAFF. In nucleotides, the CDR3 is TGTGCCACCAGCAGAGACAGAACCACTGAAGCTTTCTTT.

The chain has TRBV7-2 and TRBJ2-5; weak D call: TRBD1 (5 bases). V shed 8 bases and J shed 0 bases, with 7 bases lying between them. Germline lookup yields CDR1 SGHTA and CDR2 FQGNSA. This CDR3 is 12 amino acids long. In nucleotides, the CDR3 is TGTGCCAGCGGGGCCTACCAAGAGACCCAGTACTTC. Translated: CASGAYQETQYF.

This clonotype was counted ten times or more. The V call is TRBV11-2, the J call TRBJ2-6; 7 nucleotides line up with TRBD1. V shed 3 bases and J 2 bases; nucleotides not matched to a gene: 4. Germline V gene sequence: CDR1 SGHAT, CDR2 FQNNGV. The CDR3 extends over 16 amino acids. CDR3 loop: CASSFNRGTGANVLTF. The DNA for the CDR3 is TGTGCCAGCAGCTTCAACAGGGGTACTGGGGCCAACGTCCTGACTTTC.

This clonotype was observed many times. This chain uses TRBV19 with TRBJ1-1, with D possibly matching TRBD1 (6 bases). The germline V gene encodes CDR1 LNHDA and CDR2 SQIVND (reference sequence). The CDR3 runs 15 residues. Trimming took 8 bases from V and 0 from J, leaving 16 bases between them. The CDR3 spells CASRLRTDMNTEAFF. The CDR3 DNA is TGTGCCAGTCGACTGCGGACAGACATGAACACTGAAGCTTTCTTT.

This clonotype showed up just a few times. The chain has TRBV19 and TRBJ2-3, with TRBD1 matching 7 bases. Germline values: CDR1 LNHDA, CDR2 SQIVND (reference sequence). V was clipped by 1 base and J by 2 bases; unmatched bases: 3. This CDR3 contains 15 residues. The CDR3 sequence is CASSIADRITDTQYF. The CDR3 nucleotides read TGTGCCAGTAGTATAGCGGACAGGATCACAGATACGCAGTATTTT.

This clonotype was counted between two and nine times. The CDR3 coding sequence is TGCAGTGCTGTCCCCCTAGCGGGGGTTCCCTACGAGCAGTACTTC. It specifies CSAVPLAGVPYEQYF. The chain links TRBV20-1 to TRBJ2-7; TRBD2 agrees at 10 bases. From germline, CDR1 is DFQATT and CDR2 SNEGSKA (reference sequence). The CDR3 spans 15 residues. V trimming: 5 bases; J trimming: 2 bases; junction bases outside the gene matches: 9.

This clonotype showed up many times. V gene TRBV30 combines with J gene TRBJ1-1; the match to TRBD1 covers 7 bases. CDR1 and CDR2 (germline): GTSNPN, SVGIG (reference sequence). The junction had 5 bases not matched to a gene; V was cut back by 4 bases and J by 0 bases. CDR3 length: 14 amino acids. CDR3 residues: CAWNEGAMNTEAFF. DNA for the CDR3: TGTGCCTGGAACGAGGGGGCAATGAACACTGAAGCTTTCTTT.

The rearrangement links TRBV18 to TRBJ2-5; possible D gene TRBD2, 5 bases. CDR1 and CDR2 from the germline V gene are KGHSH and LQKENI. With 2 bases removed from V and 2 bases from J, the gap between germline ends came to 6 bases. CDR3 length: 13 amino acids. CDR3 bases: TGTGCCAGCTCACCAGGGAGACAAGAGACCCAGTACTTC. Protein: CASSPGRQETQYF.